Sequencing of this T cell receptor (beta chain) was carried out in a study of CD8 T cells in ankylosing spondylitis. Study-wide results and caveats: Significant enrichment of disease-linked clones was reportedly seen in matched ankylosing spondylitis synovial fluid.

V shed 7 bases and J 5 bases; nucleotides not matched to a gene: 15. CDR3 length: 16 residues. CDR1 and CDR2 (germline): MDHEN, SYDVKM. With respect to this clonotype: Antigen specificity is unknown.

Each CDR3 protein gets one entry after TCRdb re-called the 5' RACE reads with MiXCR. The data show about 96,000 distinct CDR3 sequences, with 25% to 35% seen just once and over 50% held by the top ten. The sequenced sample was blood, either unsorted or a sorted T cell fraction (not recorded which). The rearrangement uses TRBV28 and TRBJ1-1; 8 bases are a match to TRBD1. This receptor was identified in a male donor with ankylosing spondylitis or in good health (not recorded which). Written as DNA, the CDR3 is TGTGCCAGCACCGAACCAGGGGGCGAATTTAGGACTGAAGCTTTCTTT. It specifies CASTEPGGEFRTEAFF.